The 23 T cell receptor beta chains presented below share a single source sample, sequenced in a study of blood T cell repertoires in COVID-19 (dated by TCRdb to 2020 to 2022). Library method: the immunoSEQ multiplex PCR assay. TCRdb carries this immuneACCESS record with in-frame sequences only. Its versions omit some clonotypes, under half of them owing to an unresolved V gene in the studies checked, with the rest unexplained. The sample table lists 140,000 or so clones, 78% of them with a count of one. The ten largest clones represent less than 2% of the sample. The sequencing input was peripheral blood. These receptor sequences come from a woman in her sixties with acute or convalescent COVID-19.

The chain is built from TRBV5-5 and TRBJ1-2; D is possibly TRBD1 (6 bases). CDR3 length: 15 amino acids. Germline V gene sequence: CDR1 SGHKS, CDR2 YYEKEE (reference sequence). V shed 0 bases and J shed 3 bases, with 12 bases lying between them. This CDR3 is CASSLDRDPHYGYTF. The CDR3 DNA reads as TGTGCCAGCAGCTTGGACAGGGACCCTCACTATGGCTACACCTTC.

This sequence joins TRBV7-9 and TRBJ2-5, with 7 nucleotides matching TRBD2. This CDR3 has 16 amino acids. CDR1 is SEHNR and CDR2 is FQNEAQ in the germline V gene (reference sequence). With 5 bases clipped from V and 5 bases from J, the junction kept 14 bases outside the gene matches. The CDR3 loop is CASSRYGWEGQETQYF. CDR3 DNA: TGTGCCAGCAGCCGATACGGGTGGGAGGGCCAGGAGACCCAGTACTTC.

J is TRBJ1-2 and V is TRBV19; D unclear. In germline, CDR1 is LNHDA, CDR2 SQIVND (reference sequence). The V end was cut by 5 bases, the J end by 3 bases, with 10 bases between. The CDR3 runs 13 residues. The CDR3 reads CASSPSGDYGYTF. The CDR3 DNA is TGTGCCAGTAGTCCCAGCGGCGACTATGGCTACACCTTC.

The chain couples TRBV19 to TRBJ2-4; 10 bases are a match to TRBD2. V lost 6 bases to trimming and J lost 3 bases; unmatched junction nucleotides: 5. Germline lookup yields CDR1 LNHDA and CDR2 SQIVND (reference sequence). CDR3 length: 15 residues. The chain's CDR3 is CASRDPSGSKNIQYF. As DNA, the CDR3 is TGTGCCAGTAGGGACCCTAGCGGGAGCAAAAACATTCAGTACTTC.

This sequence joins TRBV5-1 and TRBJ1-4; D is unresolved. Trimming stripped 0 bases from V and 0 bases from J, with 6 bases between. This CDR3 spans 15 amino acids. Germline CDR1 and CDR2: SGHRS and YFSETQ. The DNA of the CDR3 is TGCGCCAGCAGCTTGGCGGGTGCAACTAATGAAAAACTGTTTTTT. It codes for CASSLAGATNEKLFF. Complete variable domain (other parts from reference TRBV5-1 and TRBJ1-4): KAGVTQTPRYLIKTRGQQVTLSCSPISGHRSVSWYQQTPGQGLQFLFEYFSETQRNKGNFPGRFSGRQFSNSRSEMNVSTLELGDSALYLCASSLAGATNEKLFFGSGTQLSVL.

V usage is TRBV5-1 and J usage is TRBJ2-1; TRBD2 matches 7 bases. The CDR3 consists of 14 residues. After removal of 0 bases from V and 5 bases from J, the junction contained 2 bases not matched to a gene. In germline, CDR1 is SGHRS, CDR2 YFSETQ. As DNA, the CDR3 is TGCGCCAGCAGCTTGGTCCTAGCGGACAATGAGCAGTTCTTC. It specifies CASSLVLADNEQFF.

The chain has TRBV6-5 and TRBJ2-7; 11 bases map to TRBD1. V gave up 4 bases and J gave up 6 bases; unmatched junction bases: 8. From germline, CDR1 is MNHEY and CDR2 SVGAGI. This CDR3 region has 15 residues. CDR3 nucleotide sequence: TGTGCCAGCAGTTCCCTCTCCGGGACAGGGGGCGAGCAGTACTTC. Protein: CASSSLSGTGGEQYF.

The chain uses TRBV6-1 and TRBJ1-2, with 9 nucleotides matching TRBD1. V gave up 3 bases and J gave up 9 bases; unmatched junction bases: 8. CDR3 length equals 14 residues. Germline V CDR1 and CDR2: MNHNS, SASEGT. The chain's CDR3 is CASSDRTGGFRYTF. The CDR3 DNA follows: TGTGCCAGCAGTGACCGTACAGGGGGCTTTCGCTACACCTTC.

The CDR3 DNA sequence: TGCAGCGTTGAAGAACTCGCAGGGCTTGATACTGAAGCTTTCTTT. This sequence encodes CSVEELAGLDTEAFF. V gene TRBV29-1 combines with J gene TRBJ1-1; D is possibly TRBD1 (5 bases). CDR3 size: 15 residues. Per the germline V gene, CDR1 is SQVTM and CDR2 is ANQGSEA. V was trimmed by 0 bases and J by 5 bases, leaving 16 bases between them.

The chain recombines TRBV18 with TRBJ1-5, with a possible D match to TRBD1 (5 bases). The V end lost 0 bases, the J end lost 7 bases, and 7 bases lay between the germline ends. CDR1 KGHSH and CDR2 LQKENI come from the germline V gene. The length of the CDR3 is 13 residues. The chain's CDR3 is CASSPPQGQPQHF. The CDR3 bases are TGTGCCAGCTCACCACCTCAGGGACAGCCCCAGCATTTT. Combining the CDR3 with reference TRBV18 and TRBJ1-5 gives the whole variable domain NAGVMQNPRHLVRRRGQEARLRCSPMKGHSHVYWYRQLPEEGLKFMVYLQKENIIDESGMPKERFSAEFPKEGPSILRIQQVVRGDSAAYFCASSPPQGQPQHFGDGTRLSIL.

This chain links TRBV12-3 or TRBV12-4 with TRBJ2-7; the match to TRBD1 covers 8 bases. This CDR3 is 12 amino acids long. J was trimmed by 5 bases and V by 6 bases; bases with no gene match: 3. Here the CDR3 reads CASSHRGDEQYF. The CDR3 region has the DNA TGTGCCAGCAGCCACAGGGGGGACGAGCAGTACTTC.

The chain uses TRBV30 and TRBJ1-1; TRBD1 aligns across 8 bases. Per the germline V gene, CDR1 is GTSNPN and CDR2 is SVGIG (reference sequence). The CDR3 is 13 residues long. With 3 bases clipped from V and 10 bases from J, the junction kept 10 bases outside the gene matches. CDR3 region: CAWRGQELGGAFF. The CDR3, as DNA: TGTGCCTGGAGGGGACAGGAGCTAGGTGGAGCTTTCTTT.

About this clone: One junction end does not reproduce the germline sequence, and a read error may be involved. V usage is TRBV18 and J usage is TRBJ1-1, with 9 bases aligning to TRBD1. Germline CDR1 reads KGHSH; CDR2 reads LQKENI. CDR3 length equals 15 residues. The CDR3 is CASSPSGTGNSEAFF. CDR3 in DNA: TGTGCCAGCTCACCATCGGGGACAGGGAACTCTGAAGCTTTCTTT.

This rearrangement joins TRBV6-1 to TRBJ2-1, with 13 bases that match TRBD2. The CDR3 consists of 16 residues. The ends lost 4 bases at V and 8 bases at J; junction bases unmatched: 8. CDR1 is MNHNS, CDR2 SASEGT, per germline. The DNA for the CDR3 is TGTGCCAGCAGTGTGCGGACTAGCGGGAGATCCGATGAGCAGTTCTTC. Translating it yields CASSVRTSGRSDEQFF.

This rearrangement joins TRBV7-9 to TRBJ2-4; no reliable D call. The V end lost 3 bases, the J end lost 5 bases, and 20 bases lay between the germline ends. The CDR3 extends over 17 amino acids. Germline V gene data show CDR1 as SEHNR and CDR2 as FQNEAQ (reference sequence). The CDR3 nucleotides are TGTGCCAGCAGCTTCGCCTTGGGCAGTCAGGCCGAAAACATTCAGTACTTC. The encoded protein is CASSFALGSQAENIQYF.

This clone was seen only a few times. This chain connects TRBV29-1 to TRBJ2-7; 7 nucleotides match TRBD1. There are 14 residues in the CDR3. The trim removed 7 bases at V and 6 bases at J, leaving 15 bases unmatched. The germline V gene encodes CDR1 SQVTM and CDR2 ANQGSEA. As DNA, the CDR3 is TGCAGCGCTGAGTCCGAGACAGGGAATGGCGAGCAGTACTTC. This gives the protein CSAESETGNGEQYF.

V usage is TRBV11-3 and J usage is TRBJ2-1; D call uncertain. The CDR3 is 15 residues long. V lost 0 bases and J 0 bases, leaving 6 bases between the germline ends. Germline CDR1 reads SGHNT; CDR2 reads YENEEA. The CDR3 DNA reads TGTGCCAGCAGCTTAGACGGGTTCTCCTACAATGAGCAGTTCTTC. Protein sequence: CASSLDGFSYNEQFF.

The gene calls are TRBV5-1 and TRBJ1-2; TRBD1 matches at 8 bases. Germline V lookup: CDR1 SGHRS, CDR2 YFSETQ. The CDR3 extends over 14 amino acids. The V gene end was trimmed by 4 bases and the J gene end by 3 bases; junction bases not matched to a gene: 5. CDR3 DNA: TGCGCCAGCAGCCAACGGACAGGGTACTATGGCTACACCTTC. Protein product: CASSQRTGYYGYTF. Full variable domain (outside the CDR3, taken from reference TRBV5-1 and TRBJ1-2): KAGVTQTPRYLIKTRGQQVTLSCSPISGHRSVSWYQQTPGQGLQFLFEYFSETQRNKGNFPGRFSGRQFSNSRSEMNVSTLELGDSALYLCASSQRTGYYGYTFGSGTRLTVV.

The V and J genes are TRBV19 and TRBJ1-5, with 7 bases fitting TRBD1. CDR1 is LNHDA and CDR2 is SQIVND in the germline V gene (reference sequence). The CDR3 has 13 amino acids. With V trimmed by 6 bases and J by 6 bases, 5 bases remained unmatched. For the CDR3, the DNA is TGTGCCAGTAGACAGGGGCCCCGTCAGCCCCAGCATTTT. Translating gives CASRQGPRQPQHF.

The table lists this clone with a count of one. The rearrangement joins TRBV3-1 (or the pseudogene TRBV3-2) to TRBJ1-3; the D is unclear. Germline loops: CDR1 LGHDT, CDR2 YNNKEL (reference sequence). Trimming stripped 4 bases from V and 1 base from J, with 20 bases between. The CDR3 has 18 amino acids. Written as DNA, the CDR3 is TGTGCCAGCAGCCTCCCCGCGGACTTGTTATCTTCTGGAAACACCATATATTTT. As protein: CASSLPADLLSSGNTIYF.

This clone was detected only a few times. The rearrangement links TRBV7-9 to TRBJ1-2; D is undetermined. Trimming stripped 2 bases from V and 4 bases from J, with 14 bases between. The CDR3 sequence is 15 residues long. Germline V gene lookup returns CDR1 SEHNR and CDR2 FQNEAQ (reference sequence). The CDR3 DNA reads as TGTGCCAGCAGCTTAACTACGGAGCTAGTCTATGGCTACACCTTC. As protein: CASSLTTELVYGYTF.

The chain joins TRBV6-5 to TRBJ2-1, with 10 bases matching TRBD2. From germline, CDR1 is MNHEY and CDR2 SVGAGI. This CDR3 has 15 residues. V shed 7 bases and J 3 bases; nucleotides not matched to a gene: 6. The CDR3 loop reads CASTTTSGNYNEQFF. The CDR3 nucleotides read TGTGCCAGCACCACTACTAGCGGGAACTACAATGAGCAGTTCTTC.

V usage is TRBV4-2 and J usage is TRBJ1-1, with 9 bases fitting TRBD1. V lost 3 bases to trimming and J lost 6 bases; unmatched junction nucleotides: 11. CDR1 and CDR2 from the germline V gene are LGHNA and YNFKEQ. This CDR3 is built from 16 residues. The CDR3 here is CASSQGTGRGEAEAFF. In nucleotides, the CDR3 is TGTGCCAGCAGCCAGGGGACAGGGCGGGGAGAGGCTGAAGCTTTCTTT.